Reported below is one TCR beta chain. The data derive from a study of CD8 T cells in Susac syndrome. RNA totalling roughly 0.5 to 1 ug underwent reverse transcription with random hexamers. The amplification used immunoSEQ multiplex PCR on TCR beta CDR3; it spanned 54 Vbeta and 13 Jbeta. TCRdb fed the immunoSEQ multiplex PCR reads into MiXCR, producing one record per CDR3 protein. This table has about 130,000 distinct CDR3 sequences, 90% to 95% appearing once. Isolation of CD8+ and CD4+ T cells was performed negatively, whereas enrichment of TEMRA cells was done by FACS. The CDR3 covers 14 residues. J was trimmed by 8 bases and V by 5 bases; bases with no gene match: 9.

This clonotype originated in a human donor in good health. The chain combines TRBV12-3 or TRBV12-4 with TRBJ2-1, with TRBD1 identical over 7 bases. The specimen sequenced was CD4+ T cells from PBMCs. The CDR3 protein is CASSTQGTAHEQFF. The CDR3, as DNA: TGTGCCAGCAGTACCCAGGGGACAGCTCATGAGCAGTTCTTC.